The next 2 T cell receptor beta chains were all read from a single sample in a study of T-cell memory formation after mild COVID-19. MiXCR was run by TCRdb on the 5' RACE reads, yielding one entry per CDR3 protein. The data contain fewer than 400,000 distinct CDR3 sequences, around a sixth of them seen just once; the ten biggest clones take up 20% to 25%. Material for sequencing was PBMCs or a T cell subset sorted from them (not recorded which). These receptors originate from a young man who had mild COVID-19 (a few samples of this study predate the infection). Cell type and time point are not known.

This chain joins TRBV5-1 and TRBJ1-1, with D perhaps TRBD1 (5 bases). CDR1 is SGHRS, CDR2 YFSETQ, per germline. The CDR3 length is 14 residues. Trimming shortened V by 3 bases and J by 4 bases, and 13 bases separated the two germline ends. CDR3 DNA: TGCGCCAGCAGCTATGAGGGACGGGGCACTGAAGCTTTCTTT. Encoded protein: CASSYEGRGTEAFF.

The chain couples TRBV14 to TRBJ2-3; TRBD2 aligns across 12 bases. Germline V lookup: CDR1 SGHDN, CDR2 FVKESK. This CDR3 region has 15 residues. V gave up 9 bases and J gave up 5 bases; unmatched junction bases: 9. The CDR3 DNA sequence: TGTGCCAGGTGGACTAGCGGGGATTACAGAGATACGCAGTATTTT. This translates into CARWTSGDYRDTQYF.